A single sample is the source of the 32 T cell receptor beta chains below, sequenced in a study of T cell responses to AZD1222 COVID-19 vaccine. The table came from immunoSEQ multiplex PCR; TCRdb's copy has only in-frame clones and leaves some out. The sample holds about 150,000 clones, under 95% seen once. The source was peripheral blood, collected on day 0 of AZD1222 vaccination. The receptors come from an adult in good health.

This clone was picked up one time. The J gene is TRBJ1-6, the V gene TRBV28; D is undetermined. There are 13 residues in the CDR3. The V end was cut by 8 bases, the J end by 6 bases, with 11 bases between. From germline, CDR1 is MDHEN and CDR2 SYDVKM. The CDR3 here is CASGRVINSPLHF. The CDR3 DNA reads as TGTGCCAGCGGTCGGGTCATTAATTCACCCCTCCACTTT.

This chain links TRBV28 with TRBJ2-7; no definite D call. Trimming removed 4 bases at V and 12 bases at J, with 19 bases between. The V gene's germline CDR1 is MDHEN and CDR2 SYDVKM. This CDR3 comprises 13 residues. The CDR3 sequence: CASSSLLPWDPYF. In nucleotides, the CDR3 is TGTGCCAGCAGTTCGCTACTCCCCTGGGATCCGTACTTC.

The CDR3 spells CASSGGGQGNQPQHF. CDR3 DNA sequence: TGTGCCAGCAGTGGGGGGGGACAAGGCAATCAGCCCCAGCATTTT. This sequence joins TRBV28 and TRBJ1-5, with D perhaps matching TRBD1 (6 bases). The CDR3 has 15 amino acids. V lost 5 bases and J lost 2, with 13 bases in between. The germline CDR1 and CDR2 sequences are MDHEN and SYDVKM.

The chain couples TRBV2 to TRBJ2-2; D gene unclear. The CDR3 spans 16 residues. Germline CDR1 SNHLY, CDR2 FYNNEI. The germline V and J ends were trimmed by 8 bases and 1 base, with 17 bases remaining between them. The CDR3 coding sequence is TGTGCCAGCTCCCTGTCAGATGCAGGGAACACCGGGGAGCTGTTTTTT. Protein: CASSLSDAGNTGELFF.

The chain has TRBV5-4 and TRBJ1-1, with D maybe TRBD1 (5 bases). CDR1 is SGHNT, CDR2 YYREEE, per germline (reference sequence). V lost 6 bases to trimming and J lost 0 bases, with 12 bases between them. The CDR3 covers 14 residues. The CDR3 loop is CASTDGTLNTEAFF. In DNA form, the CDR3 reads TGTGCCAGCACCGACGGGACGTTGAACACTGAAGCTTTCTTT.

The chain has TRBV12-3 or TRBV12-4 and TRBJ2-7; D not certain. The length of the CDR3 is 13 residues. Trimming pared 3 bases from V and 6 bases from J, leaving 12 bases between. The CDR3 region is CASSFHLGAEQYF. As DNA, the CDR3 is TGTGCCAGCAGTTTCCACCTCGGTGCCGAGCAGTACTTC.

This sequence joins TRBV29-1 and TRBJ1-2; D might be TRBD1 (5 bases). CDR3 length: 15 amino acids. Germline V lookup: CDR1 SQVTM, CDR2 ANQGSEA. Deletions cut 7 bases from V and 2 bases from J, with 20 bases between. The CDR3 DNA is TGCAGCGATCGGTCTCCAGGGTTTACAAACTATGGCTACACCTTC. This translates into CSDRSPGFTNYGYTF.

The chain joins TRBV3-1 (or the pseudogene TRBV3-2) to TRBJ1-1; D gene unclear. Germline lookup yields CDR1 LGHDT and CDR2 YNNKEL (reference sequence). The CDR3 contains 13 residues. Trimming cost V 2 bases and J 5 bases, with 9 bases left between them. CDR3 region: CASSQPPGTEAFF. The CDR3 nucleotides read TGTGCCAGCAGCCAACCCCCGGGTACTGAAGCTTTCTTT.

This sequence joins TRBV6-2 or TRBV6-3 and TRBJ2-4; no clear D. The germline CDR1 and CDR2 sequences are MNHEY and SVGEGT. The CDR3 covers 18 residues. V lost 0 bases, J lost 0 bases, and 15 bases lay in between. CDR3 in DNA: TGTGCCAGCAGTTACTCCCGGTCGGCTGCGCTAGCCAAAAACATTCAGTACTTC. Translating it yields CASSYSRSAALAKNIQYF.

The V call is TRBV4-3, the J call TRBJ2-1; TRBD2 aligns across 8 bases. The V gene end was trimmed by 1 base and the J gene end by 9 bases; junction bases not matched to a gene: 5. Germline V gives CDR1 LGHNA, CDR2 YSLEER. The CDR3 has 14 residues. The CDR3 loop is CASSQVTGGSEQFF. CDR3 DNA: TGCGCCAGCAGCCAAGTTACGGGAGGGAGTGAGCAGTTCTTC.

This sequence joins TRBV7-9 and TRBJ1-2; the match to TRBD1 covers 8 bases. The CDR3 sequence is 13 residues long. The V segment lost 1 base and the J segment 10 bases; nucleotides outside the gene matches: 5. Per germline, CDR1 SEHNR and CDR2 FQNEAQ (reference sequence). The CDR3 coding sequence is TGTGCCAGCAGCTTAGTCGGACAGGGATACTACACCTTC. Translating gives CASSLVGQGYYTF.

This sequence joins TRBV19 and TRBJ1-5; D call uncertain. The germline V gene has CDR1 LNHDA and CDR2 SQIVND (reference sequence). V was trimmed by 3 bases and J by 5 bases, leaving 17 bases between them. The CDR3 extends over 16 amino acids. CDR3 in amino acids: CASSMRSRGWDQPQHF. The CDR3, as DNA: TGTGCCAGTAGTATGCGCTCCCGGGGATGGGATCAGCCCCAGCATTTT.

This sequence joins TRBV16 and TRBJ1-1; D call uncertain. Trimming shortened V by 1 base and J by 1 base, and 13 bases separated the two germline ends. Germline V CDR1 and CDR2: KGHSY, FQNENV. The length of the CDR3 is 16 residues. The CDR3 reads CASSQFKGPWNTEAFF. The CDR3 DNA reads TGTGCCAGCAGCCAATTCAAGGGTCCCTGGAACACTGAAGCTTTCTTT.

Only one count was recorded for this clone. The rearrangement joins TRBV15 to TRBJ2-6; D uncertain. The CDR3 contains 14 residues. In germline, CDR1 is LNHNV, CDR2 YYDKDF (reference sequence). V was pared by 5 bases and J by 0 bases, with 5 bases between. CDR3 nucleotides: TGTGCCACCAGCTGGGGCTCTGGGGCCAACGTCCTGACTTTC. This gives the protein CATSWGSGANVLTF.

This rearrangement joins TRBV19 to TRBJ2-1; possibly TRBD2 for D (6 bases). V lost 4 bases to trimming and J lost 0 bases, with 7 bases between them. Per the germline V gene, CDR1 is LNHDA and CDR2 is SQIVND (reference sequence). The CDR3 runs to 14 residues. In nucleotides, the CDR3 is TGTGCCAGTAGTAGGGGAGGCTCCTACAATGAGCAGTTCTTC. It translates to CASSRGGSYNEQFF.

This clone was seen a few times. CDR3 bases: TGTGCCAGTAGTGTAGGGGACCTGGGGAATCAGCCCCAGCATTTT. It is translated as CASSVGDLGNQPQHF. The rearrangement joins TRBV19 to TRBJ1-5, with D possibly matching TRBD1 (5 bases). The CDR3 runs 15 residues. The germline gives CDR1 LNHDA, CDR2 SQIVND (reference sequence). Deletions cut 5 bases from V and 4 bases from J, with 15 bases between. Full variable domain (remainder filled in from reference TRBV19 and TRBJ1-5): DGGITQSPKYLFRKEGQNVTLSCEQNLNHDAMYWYRQDPGQGLRLIYYSQIVNDFQKGDIAEGYSVSREKKESFPLTVTSAQKNPTAFYLCASSVGDLGNQPQHFGDGTRLSIL.

By sample fraction, this clone is medium-sized. The chain combines TRBV6-1 with TRBJ2-4, with D maybe TRBD1 (6 bases). Trimming cost V 2 bases and J 7 bases, with 15 bases left between them. Germline CDR1 is MNHNS and CDR2 is SASEGT. The CDR3 covers 15 residues. CDR3 bases: TGTGCCAGCAGTGAACCTCCCGGACAGCTCAACATTCAGTACTTC. This gives the protein CASSEPPGQLNIQYF.

This clone was observed once. This chain joins TRBV7-8 and TRBJ1-5, with TRBD1 identical over 8 bases. There are 17 residues in the CDR3. Germline trimming cut 2 bases from V and 6 bases from J; bases unmatched to any gene: 12. Per germline, CDR1 SGHVS and CDR2 FQNEAQ. In DNA, the CDR3 is TGTGCCAGCAGCTTATGGTCTACAGGGGGTATCGGTCAGCCCCAGCATTTT. This gives the protein CASSLWSTGGIGQPQHF.

CDR3: CASSQVRMNTEAFF. The CDR3 nucleotides are TGTGCCAGCAGCCAAGTCCGGATGAACACTGAAGCTTTCTTT. The rearrangement joins TRBV3-1 (or the pseudogene TRBV3-2) to TRBJ1-1; the D is unclear. The CDR3 is made up of 14 amino acids. With 1 base removed from V and 0 bases from J, the gap between germline ends came to 6 bases. CDR1 and CDR2 (germline): LGHDT, YNNKEL (reference sequence).

In nucleotides, the CDR3 is TGTGCCAGTAGCTGGCGGGCTAGCGGGGGTTACAATGAGCAGTTCTTC. Residues: CASSWRASGGYNEQFF. V and J are TRBV19 and TRBJ2-1, with 10 nucleotides matching TRBD2. With 6 bases clipped from V and 4 bases from J, the junction kept 9 bases outside the gene matches. The CDR3 loop spans 16 amino acids. Germline assignment: CDR1 LNHDA and CDR2 SQIVND (reference sequence).

This chain joins TRBV4-3 and TRBJ1-2; 8 bases align to TRBD1. The CDR3 has 14 residues. Germline CDR1 and CDR2: LGHNA and YSLEER. The V gene end was trimmed by 1 base and the J gene end by 8 bases; junction bases not matched to a gene: 6. As DNA, the CDR3 is TGCGCCAGCAGCCAAGGGACAGGGTCTGAGGGCTACACCTTC. Its translation is CASSQGTGSEGYTF.

This chain joins TRBV7-6 and TRBJ1-5; TRBD1 aligns across 11 bases. This CDR3 region has 15 residues. CDR1 SGHVS and CDR2 FNYEAQ come from the germline V gene. V trimming: 5 bases; J trimming: 5 bases; junction bases outside the gene matches: 5. CDR3 loop: CASSKWTGGHQPQHF. The CDR3, as DNA: TGTGCCAGCAGCAAGTGGACAGGGGGCCATCAGCCCCAGCATTTT.

This clone has just one count. The CDR3 DNA reads as TGTGCCACCAGTGATTTTGGGGATTACACAGATACGCAGTATTTT. This sequence encodes CATSDFGDYTDTQYF. The gene calls are TRBV24-1 and TRBJ2-3; D ambiguous. The CDR3 has 15 amino acids. Germline V gene data show CDR1 as KGHDR and CDR2 as SFDVKD. V gave up 1 base and J gave up 2 bases, with 9 bases separating them.

The rearrangement joins TRBV18 to TRBJ1-3; D ambiguous. Germline CDR1 KGHSH, CDR2 LQKENI. Trimming removed 1 base at V and 0 bases at J, with 7 bases between. The CDR3 contains 15 residues. CDR3 sequence (DNA): TGTGCCAGCTCACCACTGGTTTACTCTGGAAACACCATATATTTT. Residues: CASSPLVYSGNTIYF.

This chain links TRBV5-1 with TRBJ1-2; 7 positions match TRBD1. The germline gives CDR1 SGHRS, CDR2 YFSETQ. The CDR3 loop spans 17 amino acids. Germline trimming cut 4 bases from V and 0 bases from J; bases unmatched to any gene: 12. CDR3 loop: CASSRAARQGPNYGYTF. The CDR3 region has the DNA TGCGCCAGCAGCCGCGCTGCCCGACAGGGACCTAACTATGGCTACACCTTC.

Comments on this clone: Other nucleotide sequences in the sample specify the same CDR3. The chain joins TRBV7-9 to TRBJ2-7; D is perhaps TRBD1 (6 bases). Germline V gene sequence: CDR1 SEHNR, CDR2 FQNEAQ (reference sequence). Between the trimmed V and J ends, which lost 3 bases and 4 bases, there was a span of 7 bases. The CDR3 extends over 12 amino acids. The CDR3 loop is CASSFQGYEQYF. Written as DNA, the CDR3 is TGTGCCAGCAGCTTTCAGGGGTACGAGCAGTACTTC.

The chain carries TRBV30 and TRBJ1-1, with D hard to call. The CDR3 spans 13 residues. With 4 bases removed from V and 0 bases from J, the gap between germline ends came to 9 bases. The germline gives CDR1 GTSNPN, CDR2 SVGIG (reference sequence). The CDR3 protein is CAWNIEVNTEAFF. CDR3 DNA: TGTGCCTGGAATATAGAGGTGAACACTGAAGCTTTCTTT.

This rearrangement joins TRBV5-4 to TRBJ2-3; D gene ambiguous. Trimming removed 5 bases from V and 2 bases from J, with 12 bases in between. This CDR3 has 14 residues. Germline CDR1 is SGHNT and CDR2 is YYREEE (reference sequence). For the CDR3, the DNA is TGTGCCAGCAGAAAAGAAGGGTTCACAGATACGCAGTATTTT. Translation gives CASRKEGFTDTQYF.

The chain combines TRBV11-2 with TRBJ1-1, with D possibly being TRBD1 (5 bases). Germline V gene sequence: CDR1 SGHAT, CDR2 FQNNGV. V lost 7 bases to trimming and J lost 5 bases, with 17 bases between them. The CDR3 length is 14 residues. The CDR3 here is CASNQPKEGTEAFF. The CDR3 DNA follows: TGTGCCAGCAACCAACCTAAAGAGGGGACTGAAGCTTTCTTT.

A single count supports this clone. The rearrangement links TRBV6-6 to TRBJ2-2; 10 bases are shared with TRBD2. CDR1 and CDR2 (germline): MNHNY, SVGAGI (reference sequence). The CDR3 covers 16 residues. The trim removed 7 bases at V and 0 bases at J, leaving 5 bases unmatched. CDR3 DNA: TGTGCCAGCACCTTACTAGCGGGGTCGAACACCGGGGAGCTGTTTTTT. It is translated as CASTLLAGSNTGELFF.

The V call is TRBV18, the J call TRBJ1-3; D call uncertain. The CDR3 covers 15 residues. The germline V and J ends were trimmed by 3 bases and 0 bases, with 9 bases remaining between them. Germline CDR1 reads KGHSH; CDR2 reads LQKENI. This CDR3 is CASSPVDDSGNTIYF. The CDR3 bases are TGTGCCAGCTCACCGGTAGATGACTCTGGAAACACCATATATTTT.

This clone has a single count. This rearrangement joins TRBV4-3 to TRBJ2-7, with D possibly being TRBD2 (5 bases). This CDR3 is 16 amino acids long. V was cut by 1 base and J by 5 bases, with 18 bases left in between. From germline, CDR1 is LGHNA and CDR2 YSLEER. The CDR3 loop reads CASSQGFRETPNEQYF. CDR3 nucleotides: TGCGCCAGCAGCCAAGGGTTCCGGGAAACACCTAACGAGCAGTACTTC.